The T cell receptor (beta chain) under discussion was sequenced for a study of blood T cells in healthy people across ages. CDR3 length: 14 amino acids. Combining a sample-barcoded 5' primer with a J-beta primer mix, a second PCR ran for about 7 to 11 cycles. Through a template-switch adaptor with 12 random nucleotides, each cDNA molecule received a tag. TCRdb re-derived calls from the 5' RACE reads in MiXCR, one entry per CDR3 protein. The profile shows about 1.1 million distinct CDR3 sequences, 35% to 40% of them singletons. Those donating, healthy Caucasian individuals from Russia, were aged roughly 6 to 100. Peripheral blood samples of around 11 milliliters were drawn from each donor.

Sequenced input: blood. V is TRBV21-1 and J is TRBJ1-6; the listed D gene, TRBD1, was not tested against the DNA. TRBV21-1 is a pseudogene segment. This TCR came from a man in his late teens or twenties in good health. The CDR3, as DNA: TGTGCCAGCAGCAATCGTGGACAGGATTCACCCCTCCACTTT. It encodes CASSNRGQDSPLHF.